The 5 T cell receptor beta chains below come from one sample, sequenced in a study of regulatory T cells in long-lasting Graves disease. Described time point: persistent/refractory GD, antithyroid drugs over 5 years with positive TRAb. PBMCs were the source of the RNA used for TCR sequencing. Construction of the TCR beta libraries employed iRepertoire HTBI primers in conjunction with Arm-PCR of CDR3 regions. MiXCR was run by TCRdb on the multiplex PCR reads, yielding one entry per CDR3 protein. This sample has over 450,000 distinct CDR3 sequences, with 20% to 25% found just once. The specimen was peripheral blood mononuclear cells (PBMCs), collected when the disease was refractory, from a patient treated with antithyroid drugs. The receptors originated from a female donor with Graves disease.

V and J are TRBV6-1 and TRBJ2-1, with 14 nucleotides matching TRBD2. J lost 9 bases, V lost 6 bases, and 16 bases had no gene match. The CDR3 is 18 amino acids. From germline, CDR1 is MNHNS and CDR2 SASEGT. This CDR3 reads CASSLPLGLAGGGGEQFF. Written as DNA, the CDR3 is TGTGCCAGCAGCCTACCTCTTGGACTAGCGGGAGGAGGTGGTGAGCAGTTCTTC.

This chain's CDR3 is CSEGAGGVIISSSYEQYF. For the CDR3, the DNA is TGCAGCGAGGGGGCAGGGGGGGTCATCATATCTAGCTCCTACGAGCAGTACTTC. The rearrangement joins TRBV29-1 to TRBJ2-7; D is tentatively TRBD1 or TRBD2 (7 bases each). Trimming removed 7 bases from V and 0 bases from J, with 28 bases in between. CDR3 length: 18 amino acids. CDR1 SQVTM and CDR2 ANQGSEA come from the germline V gene.

At least ten counts were recorded for this clonotype. The chain carries TRBV28 and TRBJ2-5, with 9 bases that match TRBD2. Trimming removed 5 bases from V and 5 bases from J; junction bases left unmatched: 12. The CDR3 consists of 16 residues. The V gene's germline CDR1 is MDHEN and CDR2 SYDVKM. The CDR3 DNA reads TGTGCCAGCAGTCCCCGAAGCGGGAGGTGGGGGGAGACCCAGTACTTC. It codes for CASSPRSGRWGETQYF.

V and J are TRBV24-1 and TRBJ1-1, with TRBD1 matching over 8 bases. Trimming took 6 bases from V and 1 from J; bases not matched to a gene: 9. This CDR3 has 16 residues. From germline, CDR1 is KGHDR and CDR2 SFDVKD. CDR3: CATSKTGTGENTEAFF. The DNA for the CDR3 is TGTGCCACCAGTAAAACCGGGACAGGAGAGAACACTGAAGCTTTCTTT.

This chain links TRBV20-1 with TRBJ1-3; D gene unclear. The CDR3 has 15 amino acids. CDR1 and CDR2 (germline): DFQATT, SNEGSKA (reference sequence). V lost 0 bases, J lost 0 bases, and 9 bases lay in between. The CDR3, as DNA: TGCAGTGCTAGAGACGAACAGAGCTCTGGAAACACCATATATTTT. Protein: CSARDEQSSGNTIYF.